This T cell receptor beta chain was recovered during a study of blood T cell repertoires in COVID-19 (dated by TCRdb to 2020 to 2021). For context, the study as a whole: Collaborator samples came from the United States, Italy and Spain and covered acute and convalescent phases of COVID-19. The sample metadata nearly always contained a de-identified subject ID, COVID-19 status, age in years and sex. HLA class I and class II types, where available, came from metadata supplied by the sample provider rather than from assay-based typing. Deeply sampled blood TCRbeta repertoires from subjects exposed to, actively infected with, or recovered from COVID-19 were included in the dataset. A freely available public database, intended as a resource for researchers studying the immune response to SARS-CoV-2, is where the repertoires were released. The prospective study material was composed of cDNA or gDNA derived from T cells, B-cell-depleted T cells, or PBMCs. The samples were drawn from two sources: the first 160 participants of the ongoing ImmuneRACE study, and 1,200 or so subjects contributed by 6 global collaborators.

Study-wide findings and limitations: Clinical and demographic metadata were provided uncurated, with the amount varying by source and participant.

A note on this clone: There is no known antigen for this receptor. No per-base quality is available; no much larger clone lies one base away.

TCRbeta CDR3 regions were amplified from genomic DNA by means of the immunoSEQ Assay, a bias-controlled multiplex PCR. The paper's data handling went like this. The number of nucleated cells in each sample was estimated by amplification of reference gene primers within the assay. Sequence reads were collapsed and filtered to measure the absolute abundance of every unique TCRbeta CDR3 rearrangement. For each sample, productive Simpson clonality was calculated by taking the square root of Simpson's diversity index across productive rearrangements. TCRdb provides this immuneACCESS table in a form limited to in-frame rearrangements. Some clones are lacking; in checked studies, under half of them reflect an unresolved V gene, and why the rest are absent is not known. V, J and clone size reflect that table, while D and trimming were determined from the DNA. In all, the sample holds 350,000 or so clones, and roughly 89% of those were seen once. 6.5% of the sample is taken by the ten largest.

Each collaborating institution followed its own protocols to collect whole blood in K2EDTA tubes. For TCRbeta analysis, collaborator samples were shipped as frozen whole blood, as isolated PBMCs, or as DNA extracted from either sample type. From cysteine to phenylalanine, the CDR3 is 14 amino acids long. The CDR3 DNA has 42 bases and is translated from base 1. Per the germline V gene, SGDLS is the CDR1 and YYNGEE is the CDR2. V loses 4 bases, J loses 7 bases, and the germline ends lie 12 bases apart. The chain joins TRBV9 to TRBJ1-6; a weak D assignment points to TRBD1 (5 bases agree). Specimen: peripheral blood. The receptor was derived from a man aged 18 to 29 with active or convalescent COVID-19. This receptor has the CDR3 CASSPVQGNSPLHF. In nucleotides, the sequence is TGTGCCAGCAGCCCAGTCCAGGGAAATTCACCCCTCCACTTT.